This T cell receptor beta chain was documented in a study of T cell responses to AZD1222 COVID-19 vaccine. With V trimmed by 5 bases and J by 7 bases, 4 bases remained unmatched. Germline V gene sequence: CDR1 SGHAT, CDR2 FQNNGV. The CDR3 length is 14 residues. This table comes from immunoSEQ multiplex PCR, and its TCRdb copy is limited to in-frame clones, with some not included. The repertoire includes 85,000 to 110,000 clones, 75% to 90% of them detected once, and roughly 22% sits in the top ten. The V call is TRBV11-2, the J call TRBJ2-1; 11 bases match TRBD2. This sample comprised peripheral blood, obtained on day 0 of AZD1222 vaccination. The source is an adult in good health. The CDR3 reads CASSGLAGLNEQFF. DNA for the CDR3: TGTGCCAGCAGCGGACTAGCGGGCCTGAATGAGCAGTTCTTC.